A single sample gave rise to the 17 T cell receptor beta chains below, sequenced in a study of cytomegalovirus exposure and HLA in healthy donors. A multiplex PCR was run with 60 Vbeta primers and 13 Jbeta primers. This table comes from immunoSEQ multiplex PCR, and its TCRdb copy is limited to in-frame clones, with some not included. Among 130,000 to 150,000 clones listed, around 80% were seen once. The specimen sequenced was PBMCs. The receptors were sampled from a man aged 25 to 45 in good health and CMV-seropositive.

CDR3 loop: CASSRTGTSTDTQYF. CDR3 coding DNA: TGTGCCAGCAGCCGAACAGGGACCAGCACAGATACGCAGTATTTT. V is TRBV14 and J is TRBJ2-3, with D possibly TRBD1 on 6 matching bases. V shed 4 bases and J shed 0 bases, with 11 bases lying between them. The length of the CDR3 is 15 residues. Per the germline V gene, CDR1 is SGHDN and CDR2 is FVKESK.

CDR3 coding DNA: TGTGCCAGCAGGGCAAACTTTCAGGGGGACGAGCAGTACTTC. Protein product: CASRANFQGDEQYF. The genes are TRBV6-1 and TRBJ2-7; TRBD1 matches 7 bases. The germline CDR1 and CDR2 sequences are MNHNS and SASEGT. V was clipped by 6 bases and J by 5 bases; unmatched bases: 10. This CDR3 has 14 residues.

V is TRBV6-1 and J is TRBJ2-1, with TRBD2 identical over 12 bases. Germline CDR1 reads MNHNS; CDR2 reads SASEGT. J gave up 9 bases and V 3 bases, and 9 bases lay outside the gene matches. This CDR3 region has 16 residues. The CDR3 is CASSETSGGAWVEQFF. The CDR3 region has the DNA TGTGCCAGCAGTGAGACTAGCGGGGGCGCATGGGTTGAGCAGTTCTTC.

V usage is TRBV15 and J usage is TRBJ2-5; 8 nucleotides line up with TRBD1. This CDR3 spans 17 amino acids. The V gene end was trimmed by 4 bases and the J gene end by 7 bases; junction bases not matched to a gene: 17. CDR1 is LNHNV and CDR2 is YYDKDF in the germline V gene (reference sequence). In DNA form, the CDR3 reads TGTGCCACCAGCATCGACGGCGGGGACGCACAGGGGGGGACCCAGTACTTC. Protein sequence: CATSIDGGDAQGGTQYF.

This chain joins TRBV30 and TRBJ1-1, with a weak D call TRBD1 (6 bases). Trimming left V 1 base short and J 3 bases short, with 6 bases between. The germline V gene encodes CDR1 GTSNPN and CDR2 SVGIG (reference sequence). There are 12 residues in the CDR3. CDR3 protein: CAWSAGDTEAFF. Here the CDR3 DNA reads TGTGCCTGGAGTGCAGGGGACACTGAAGCTTTCTTT.

This clone was counted a few times. The chain couples TRBV28 to TRBJ1-6; 8 bases line up with TRBD1. Germline-derived CDR1 and CDR2 are MDHEN and SYDVKM. There are 14 residues in the CDR3. After removal of 6 bases from V and 9 bases from J, the junction contained 7 bases not matched to a gene. CDR3 region: CASRPGQEISPLHF. CDR3 DNA: TGTGCCAGCAGGCCGGGACAGGAGATTTCACCCCTCCACTTT. The entire variable domain, with the rest obtained from reference TRBV28 and TRBJ1-6, is as follows: DVKVTQSSRYLVKRTGEKVFLECVQDMDHENMFWYRQDPGLGLRLIYFSYDVKMKEKGDIPEGYSVSREKKERFSLILESASTNQTSMYLCASRPGQEISPLHFGNGTRLTVT.

The rearrangement joins TRBV6-1 to TRBJ1-4; D possibly corresponds to TRBD1 (6 bases). The CDR3 is 16 amino acids. Trimming removed 2 bases from V and 7 bases from J, with 17 bases in between. Germline loops: CDR1 MNHNS, CDR2 SASEGT. CDR3 sequence reads: CASSELRGEGGEKLFF. Here the CDR3 DNA reads TGTGCCAGCAGTGAACTACGGGGGGAGGGGGGTGAAAAACTGTTTTTT.

This clone showed up just once. V gene TRBV2 combines with J gene TRBJ1-4, with D perhaps TRBD1 (5 bases). The V end lost 5 bases, the J end lost 5 bases, and 9 bases lay between the germline ends. This CDR3 comprises 13 residues. Germline V gives CDR1 SNHLY, CDR2 FYNNEI. As DNA, the CDR3 is TGTGCCAGCAGTAACAGGCTAAATGAAAAACTGTTTTTT. Protein: CASSNRLNEKLFF.

The chain couples TRBV30 to TRBJ1-2; TRBD1 might be the D (5 bases). V lost 4 bases, J lost 1 base, and 16 bases lay in between. In germline, CDR1 is GTSNPN, CDR2 SVGIG (reference sequence). The CDR3 is 15 residues long. The CDR3 DNA follows: TGTGCCTGGACCCTCGGGGGTAGGAGTAACTATGGCTACACCTTC. It yields the protein CAWTLGGRSNYGYTF.

CDR3 loop: CASSRTGVSNQPQHF. The CDR3 DNA reads as TGTGCCAGCAGCAGGACAGGGGTTAGCAATCAGCCCCAGCATTTT. The chain combines TRBV7-2 with TRBJ1-5; TRBD1 matches at 9 bases. The CDR3 runs to 15 residues. Germline V gene data show CDR1 as SGHTA and CDR2 as FQGNSA. V gave up 5 bases and J gave up 0 bases; unmatched junction bases: 2.

The chain recombines TRBV29-1 with TRBJ2-1, with unresolved D. Trimming shortened V by 5 bases and J by 0 bases, and 14 bases separated the two germline ends. Germline lookup yields CDR1 SQVTM and CDR2 ANQGSEA. The CDR3 extends over 15 amino acids. The CDR3 sequence: CSVKTPTVSYNEQFF. CDR3 nucleotides: TGCAGCGTTAAGACACCTACAGTCTCCTACAATGAGCAGTTCTTC.

The CDR3 DNA follows: TGTGCCAGCAGTTTCGGGTCGATTGAGTTCTTT. It encodes CASSFGSIEFF. The V and J genes are TRBV28 and TRBJ1-1; D not certain. This CDR3 region has 11 residues. Trimming left V 3 bases short and J 14 bases short, with 13 bases between. Germline lookup yields CDR1 MDHEN and CDR2 SYDVKM.

The chain couples TRBV9 to TRBJ2-7; TRBD1 aligns across 7 bases. In germline, CDR1 is SGDLS, CDR2 YYNGEE. V was clipped by 0 bases and J by 2 bases; unmatched bases: 2. CDR3 size: 14 residues. CDR3 coding DNA: TGTGCCAGCAGCGTAGGACAGGGAACCTACGAGCAGTACTTC. Its protein is CASSVGQGTYEQYF.

The genes are TRBV11-1 and TRBJ1-3, with D possibly being TRBD1 (5 bases). The CDR3 is 12 amino acids. V was shortened by 5 bases and J by 8 bases, with 10 bases between the two germline ends. Germline-derived CDR1 and CDR2 are SGHAT and FQDESV (reference sequence). The CDR3 sequence is CASSQGVDTIYF. The CDR3 DNA reads TGTGCCAGCAGCCAGGGCGTGGACACCATATATTTT.

The V call is TRBV28, the J call TRBJ2-5; D is ambiguous. The CDR3 loop spans 12 amino acids. From germline, CDR1 is MDHEN and CDR2 SYDVKM. The V end lost 4 bases, the J end lost 4 bases, and 7 bases lay between the germline ends. CDR3 residues: CASSSYGETQYF. The CDR3 nucleotides read TGTGCCAGCAGTTCTTACGGAGAGACCCAGTACTTC.

The chain combines TRBV30 with TRBJ2-7; tentative D call: TRBD1 (5 bases). The CDR3 sequence is 13 residues long. The V gene's germline CDR1 is GTSNPN and CDR2 SVGIG (reference sequence). V dropped 7 bases and J dropped 3 bases, with 16 bases sitting between them. CDR3 loop: CAFGALSGYEQYF. CDR3 DNA: TGTGCCTTTGGGGCCTTATCGGGCTACGAGCAGTACTTC.

This chain links TRBV9 with TRBJ2-1, with D possibly TRBD2 on 7 matching bases. Trimming cost V 10 bases and J 5 bases, with 22 bases left between them. In germline, CDR1 is SGDLS, CDR2 YYNGEE. This CDR3 is 15 amino acids long. The chain's CDR3 is CASGRGGEGHNEQFF. CDR3 coding DNA: TGTGCCTCCGGCAGGGGAGGGGAGGGGCACAATGAGCAGTTCTTC.